A single sample is the source of the 16 T cell receptor beta chains below, sequenced in a study of blood T cell repertoires in COVID-19. Produced via immunoSEQ multiplex PCR; TCRdb's table is partial and in-frame only. Of some 270,000 clones listed, almost 90% are singletons. Source material: peripheral blood. These receptor sequences come from a woman in her sixties with COVID-19, enrolled during active disease.

V gene TRBV19 combines with J gene TRBJ2-2, with TRBD1 as a possible D gene (5 bases). The CDR3 contains 16 residues. The germline gives CDR1 LNHDA, CDR2 SQIVND (reference sequence). Trimming shortened V by 2 bases and J by 6 bases, and 16 bases separated the two germline ends. This CDR3 is CASSIPRGQGSGELFF. The CDR3, as DNA: TGTGCCAGTAGTATACCTCGTGGGCAGGGTTCCGGGGAGCTGTTTTTT. The variable domain in full, completed from reference TRBV19 and TRBJ2-2, reads DGGITQSPKYLFRKEGQNVTLSCEQNLNHDAMYWYRQDPGQGLRLIYYSQIVNDFQKGDIAEGYSVSREKKESFPLTVTSAQKNPTAFYLCASSIPRGQGSGELFFGEGSRLTVL.

The CDR3, as DNA: TGTGCCAGCAGTTACTCGGTGGGGGCCACTGGGGGTGAGCAGTTCTTC. As protein: CASSYSVGATGGEQFF. This chain links TRBV6-2 or TRBV6-3 with TRBJ2-1; possible D gene TRBD1, 6 bases. This CDR3 has 16 amino acids. With 0 bases removed from V and 9 bases from J, the gap between germline ends came to 18 bases. CDR1 and CDR2 (germline): MNHEY, SVGEGT.

V is TRBV7-2 and J is TRBJ2-7, with D perhaps TRBD2 (7 bases). The CDR3 covers 15 residues. Trimming took off 2 bases at V and 0 bases at J, with 11 bases between the two ends. The germline V gene has CDR1 SGHTA and CDR2 FQGNSA. In nucleotides, the CDR3 is TGTGCCAGCAGCTTAAGAGGGGGGGCCTCCTACGAGCAGTACTTC. This sequence encodes CASSLRGGASYEQYF.

V gene TRBV4-3 combines with J gene TRBJ1-2; D unresolved. This CDR3 contains 19 residues. Germline V CDR1 and CDR2: LGHNA, YSLEER. The V gene lost 0 bases and the J gene lost 0 bases, with 20 bases spanning the gap. CDR3 residues: CASSQDFSGPSLANYGYTF. The DNA of the CDR3 is TGCGCCAGCAGCCAAGATTTTAGCGGGCCGAGTTTAGCTAACTATGGCTACACCTTC.

The chain recombines TRBV5-5 with TRBJ1-1, with D hard to call. The CDR3 loop spans 15 amino acids. The V end lost 1 base, the J end lost 0 bases, and 10 bases lay between the germline ends. Germline-derived CDR1 and CDR2 are SGHKS and YYEKEE (reference sequence). The CDR3 sequence is CASSLRGRMNTEAFF. Here the CDR3 DNA reads TGTGCCAGCAGCTTGAGAGGGCGCATGAACACTGAAGCTTTCTTT.

This clone was seen a single time. The genes are TRBV3-1 (or the pseudogene TRBV3-2) and TRBJ1-4; 7 nucleotides align to TRBD1. Germline CDR1 is LGHDT and CDR2 is YNNKEL (reference sequence). The CDR3 is 16 residues long. V shed 3 bases, J shed 3 bases, and the junction held 7 bases outside the gene matches. For the CDR3, the DNA is TGTGCCAGCAGCCATCGCACAGGGGACCCTAATGAAAAACTGTTTTTT. It is translated as CASSHRTGDPNEKLFF.

The V gene is TRBV19, the J gene TRBJ2-7, with D uncertain. CDR1 is LNHDA and CDR2 is SQIVND in the germline V gene (reference sequence). V was trimmed by 2 bases and J by 4 bases, leaving 12 bases between them. CDR3 length: 14 amino acids. The CDR3 nucleotides read TGTGCCAGTAGTATAACCAGTGCTGCATACGAGCAGTACTTC. Protein product: CASSITSAAYEQYF.

This clone appeared once. This chain links TRBV5-4 with TRBJ2-1; 10 bases fit TRBD2. The length of the CDR3 is 18 residues. Germline CDR1 is SGHNT and CDR2 is YYREEE (reference sequence). The J segment lost 1 base and the V segment lost 0 bases, leaving 7 bases of the junction unmatched. The CDR3 DNA follows: TGTGCCAGCAGCTTGGGTCTAGCGGGGGCAGGTTCCTACAATGAGCAGTTCTTC. Translated, it gives CASSLGLAGAGSYNEQFF.

The chain combines TRBV7-3 with TRBJ2-1, with D perhaps TRBD1 (6 bases). CDR1 is SGHTA, CDR2 FQGTGA, per germline. The ends were cut back, 5 bases at V and 6 bases at J, with 14 bases in the middle. The CDR3 is 14 amino acids. The CDR3 DNA is TGTGCCAGCAGCCGGGATTGGACAGCCAATGAGCAGTTCTTC. Translating gives CASSRDWTANEQFF.

The chain combines TRBV2 with TRBJ2-1, with 9 bases fitting TRBD2. V was clipped by 8 bases and J by 6 bases; unmatched bases: 8. The germline V gene has CDR1 SNHLY and CDR2 FYNNEI. The CDR3 runs to 14 residues. CDR3 amino acids: CASSAAGGVNEQFF. DNA for the CDR3: TGTGCCAGCTCAGCAGCGGGGGGCGTCAATGAGCAGTTCTTC.

The genes are TRBV7-8 and TRBJ1-1; 9 bases align to TRBD1. CDR1 is SGHVS and CDR2 is FQNEAQ in the germline V gene. The CDR3 contains 15 residues. V trimming: 5 bases; J trimming: 3 bases; junction bases outside the gene matches: 7. As DNA, the CDR3 is TGTGCCAGCAGCATGACAGGGGGTGTGTACACTGAAGCTTTCTTT. Translated: CASSMTGGVYTEAFF.

The chain employs TRBV2 and TRBJ1-5; 9 nucleotides align to TRBD1. The germline gives CDR1 SNHLY, CDR2 FYNNEI. There are 16 residues in the CDR3. V shed 4 bases and J 6 bases; nucleotides not matched to a gene: 10. The CDR3 protein is CASSGPGQGASQPQHF. In DNA form, the CDR3 reads TGTGCCAGCAGTGGCCCGGGACAGGGTGCTAGTCAGCCCCAGCATTTT.

The V gene is TRBV19, the J gene TRBJ1-2; 7 bases agree with TRBD1. Germline V lookup: CDR1 LNHDA, CDR2 SQIVND (reference sequence). This CDR3 contains 13 residues. V lost 7 bases, J lost 4 bases, and 6 bases stayed unmatched. The CDR3 nucleotides read TGTGCCAGTACGACAGGGAACAGCTATGGCTACACCTTC. This codes for CASTTGNSYGYTF.

V and J are TRBV10-3 and TRBJ1-1; 8 bases map to TRBD1. The germline CDR1 and CDR2 sequences are ENHRY and SYGVKD. This CDR3 contains 15 residues. J gave up 4 bases and V 5 bases, and 9 bases lay outside the gene matches. The CDR3 coding sequence is TGTGCCATCAGTAGGCAGGGGGCTGTTTTCACTGAAGCTTTCTTT. Protein: CAISRQGAVFTEAFF.

This clone was seen just once. V and J are TRBV6-5 and TRBJ1-4, with TRBD1 as a possible D gene (6 bases). The V gene lost 7 bases and the J gene lost 3 bases, with 9 bases spanning the gap. The CDR3 spans 13 residues. Germline CDR1 and CDR2: MNHEY and SVGAGI. The CDR3 sequence: CASNTGSNEKLFF. CDR3 DNA sequence: TGTGCCAGCAACACAGGGTCTAATGAAAAACTGTTTTTT.

The chain is built from TRBV6-6 and TRBJ1-5, with a possible D match to TRBD1 (5 bases). Germline V lookup: CDR1 MNHNY, CDR2 SVGAGI (reference sequence). This CDR3 region has 14 residues. Trimming shortened V by 2 bases and J by 4 bases, and 9 bases separated the two germline ends. CDR3 sequence: CASSYRQTNQPQHF. The CDR3 DNA is TGTGCCAGCAGTTACAGACAGACTAATCAGCCCCAGCATTTT.